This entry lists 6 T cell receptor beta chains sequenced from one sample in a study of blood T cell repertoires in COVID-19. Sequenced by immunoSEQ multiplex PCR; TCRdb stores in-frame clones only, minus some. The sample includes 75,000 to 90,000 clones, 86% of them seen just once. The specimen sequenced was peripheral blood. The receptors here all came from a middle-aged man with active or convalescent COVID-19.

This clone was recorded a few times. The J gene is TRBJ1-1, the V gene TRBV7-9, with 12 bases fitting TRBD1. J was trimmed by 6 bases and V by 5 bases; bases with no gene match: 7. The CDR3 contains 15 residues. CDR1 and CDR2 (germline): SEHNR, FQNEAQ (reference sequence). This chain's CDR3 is CASSPPGQGAPEAFF. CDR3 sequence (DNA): TGTGCCAGCAGCCCTCCGGGACAGGGGGCACCTGAAGCTTTCTTT.

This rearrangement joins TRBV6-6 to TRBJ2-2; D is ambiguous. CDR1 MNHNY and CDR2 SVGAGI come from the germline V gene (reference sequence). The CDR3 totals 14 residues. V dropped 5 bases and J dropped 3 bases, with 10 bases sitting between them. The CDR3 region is CASSPAPDTGELFF. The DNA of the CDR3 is TGTGCCAGCAGTCCTGCCCCGGACACCGGGGAGCTGTTTTTT.

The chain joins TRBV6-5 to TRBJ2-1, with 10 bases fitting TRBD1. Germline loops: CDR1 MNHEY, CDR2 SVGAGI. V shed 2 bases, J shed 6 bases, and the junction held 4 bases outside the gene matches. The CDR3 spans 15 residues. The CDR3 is CASSYPGTGVNEQFF. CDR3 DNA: TGTGCCAGCAGTTACCCAGGGACAGGGGTCAATGAGCAGTTCTTC.

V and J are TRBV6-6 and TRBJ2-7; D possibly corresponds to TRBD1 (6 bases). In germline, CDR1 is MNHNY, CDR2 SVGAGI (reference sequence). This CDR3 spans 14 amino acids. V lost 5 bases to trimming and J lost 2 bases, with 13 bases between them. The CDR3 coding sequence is TGTGCCAGCAGTGAGAACAGGGAACCCTACGAGCAGTACGTC. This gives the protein CASSENREPYEQYV.

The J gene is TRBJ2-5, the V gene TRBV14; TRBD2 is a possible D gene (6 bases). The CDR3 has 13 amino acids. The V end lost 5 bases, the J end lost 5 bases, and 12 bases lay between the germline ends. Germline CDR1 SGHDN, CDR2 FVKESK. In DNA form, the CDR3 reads TGTGCCAGCAGCTACGGGGGATGGGAGACCCAGTACTTC. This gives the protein CASSYGGWETQYF.

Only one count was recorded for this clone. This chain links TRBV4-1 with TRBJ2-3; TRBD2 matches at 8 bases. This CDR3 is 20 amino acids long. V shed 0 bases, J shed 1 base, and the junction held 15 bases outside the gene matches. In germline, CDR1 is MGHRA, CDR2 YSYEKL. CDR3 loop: CASSQDQGAGDLYRTDTQYF. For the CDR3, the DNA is TGCGCCAGCAGCCAAGATCAGGGAGCGGGGGACCTTTACCGCACAGATACGCAGTATTTT.